This is a list of T cell receptor beta chains from one sample in a study of blood T cell repertoires in COVID-19. The data were produced by immunoSEQ multiplex PCR, yet TCRdb's version contains in-frame clones alone and is incomplete. The repertoire holds some 400,000 clones, with approximately 89% as singletons. The specimen sequenced was PBMCs or T cells enriched from blood (not recorded which). The receptor source for this set is a woman aged 40-49 years who had been exposed to COVID-19. Each CDR3 is given with its conserved first and last residue. D genes are given only for firm matches.

j_gene	d_gene	v_gene	CDR3aa
TRBJ2-1	TRBD2	TRBV3-1/TRBV3-2	CASSPIAGLSYNEQFF
TRBJ2-2	.	TRBV24-1	CATSERRNTGELFF
TRBJ2-5	.	TRBV7-2	CASSLPGGPGETQYF
TRBJ2-5	TRBD2	TRBV30	CAWSPLAGVATQYF
TRBJ2-1	.	TRBV19	CASSITGRGEQFF
TRBJ2-3	.	TRBV7-9	CASSLRPGLMDTQYF
TRBJ2-2	.	TRBV30	CAWKARVSGELFF
TRBJ1-5	.	TRBV20-1	CSASRGSNQPQHF
TRBJ1-2	TRBD1	TRBV29-1	CSVQGAGGYTF
TRBJ1-3	.	TRBV19	CASSLKRGNTIYF
TRBJ2-3	TRBD2	TRBV6-5	CASNPGGSTDTQYF
TRBJ2-1	TRBD2	TRBV7-3	CASSYSGSSYNEQFF
TRBJ1-2	.	TRBV12-5	CASGLVQNYGYTF
TRBJ1-4	.	TRBV4-1	CASSQGGGTNEKLFF
TRBJ1-2	.	TRBV6-4	CASSADSDASGYTF
TRBJ2-2	.	TRBV3-1/TRBV3-2	CASSLGRRPGELFF
TRBJ1-4	.	TRBV18	CASSPKQGSNEKLFF
TRBJ1-2	.	TRBV18	CASSPFQDYGYTF
TRBJ1-2	TRBD1	TRBV6-5	CASSQGGYYGYTF
TRBJ2-7	TRBD2	TRBV30	CAWNAGVHEQYF
TRBJ2-3	.	TRBV9	CASSVEAGTLTDTQYF
TRBJ1-1	.	TRBV6-2/TRBV6-3	CASSYPLGGWTEAFF
TRBJ1-2	TRBD1	TRBV13	CASTQRWGQGIANYGYTF
TRBJ1-2	.	TRBV25-1	CASSDTTKLRGYTF
TRBJ2-7	.	TRBV30	CAWSDRSYEQYF
TRBJ2-1	TRBD2	TRBV6-2/TRBV6-3	CASSPSGRAYNEQFF
TRBJ2-7	TRBD2	TRBV30	CAWSSSGSTAEQYF
TRBJ2-6	.	TRBV10-1	CASSGRSQAESSGANVLTF
TRBJ2-7	.	TRBV14	CASSPKENIFDRRYEQYF
TRBJ1-5	TRBD1	TRBV2	CASSRDSYNQPQHF
TRBJ1-4	.	TRBV9	CASSVGLNEKLFF
TRBJ1-6	.	TRBV7-8	CASSLVFAENSPLHF